This T cell receptor (beta chain) is from a study of cytomegalovirus exposure and HLA in healthy donors. Overall study: A subsequent analysis reported that the approximately 120 validation repertoires were produced on the same platform that had also been used for the roughly 700 first-cohort repertoires.

The CDR3 is 14 amino acids. CDR1 is SEHNR, CDR2 FQNEAQ, per germline (reference sequence). Trimming left V 5 bases short and J 0 bases short, with 7 bases between. Sequenced by immunoSEQ multiplex PCR; TCRdb stores in-frame clones only, minus some. The sample has about 67,000 clones, 94% seen once. To note about this clone: Its antigen is not identified.

Whole-study results and caveats: The authors listed around 150 TCR beta chains as cytomegalovirus-associated.

The chain combines TRBV7-9 with TRBJ2-2; no clear D. The clonotype comes from a woman aged 18-29 years in good health and CMV-seronegative. Specimen: PBMCs. CDR3 residues: CASSHSTNTGELFF. Here the CDR3 DNA reads TGTGCCAGCAGCCACAGTACGAACACCGGGGAGCTGTTTTTT. The full variable domain, rest sourced from reference TRBV7-9 and TRBJ2-2, is DTGVSQNPRHKITKRGQNVTFRCDPISEHNRLYWYRQTLGQGPEFLTYFQNEAQLEKSRLLSDRFSAERPKGSFSTLEIQRTEQGDSAMYLCASSHSTNTGELFFGEGSRLTVL.